The 6 T cell receptor beta chains below were found in one sample sequenced in a study of blood T cell repertoires in COVID-19. The protocol was immunoSEQ multiplex PCR, while the TCRdb copy is restricted to in-frame clones and leaves out a portion. Counted here are approximately 69,000 clones, roughly 80% occurring once; the ten biggest clones make up 20% to 25%. The sequenced sample consisted of peripheral blood. The receptors shown here come from a woman in her seventies with acute or convalescent COVID-19.

The gene calls are TRBV5-1 and TRBJ2-1; TRBD2 aligns across 11 bases. CDR3 size: 16 residues. The J segment lost 8 bases and the V segment lost 2 bases, leaving 9 bases of the junction unmatched. Germline CDR1 is SGHRS and CDR2 is YFSETQ. CDR3 DNA sequence: TGCGCCAGCAGCTTCACTAGCGGGAGTCTTAACGATGAGCAGTTCTTC. Translating it yields CASSFTSGSLNDEQFF.

The gene calls are TRBV7-2 and TRBJ2-1, with 7 bases aligning to TRBD1. This CDR3 comprises 15 residues. V dropped 1 base and J dropped 0; count of bases not matched to a gene: 0. The germline V gene has CDR1 SGHTA and CDR2 FQGNSA. The CDR3 loop is CASSLDRGSYNEQFF. The CDR3 nucleotides are TGTGCCAGCAGCTTAGACAGGGGCTCCTACAATGAGCAGTTCTTC.

The V and J genes are TRBV7-7 and TRBJ2-5, with 10 bases lining up with TRBD2. The CDR3 has 16 residues. V shed 3 bases and J 5 bases; nucleotides not matched to a gene: 9. Germline V gene lookup returns CDR1 SSHAT and CDR2 FNYEAQ (reference sequence). DNA for the CDR3: TGTGCCAGCAGCTTGACCGGGACTAGCGTTTTCGAGACCCAGTACTTC. Encoded protein: CASSLTGTSVFETQYF.

The genes are TRBV15 and TRBJ1-5, with TRBD1 identical over 9 bases. The J segment lost 1 base and the V segment lost 3 bases, leaving 10 bases of the junction unmatched. CDR3 length: 18 residues. Germline V lookup: CDR1 LNHNV, CDR2 YYDKDF (reference sequence). The CDR3: CATSRRITGGPSNQPQHF. The CDR3, as DNA: TGTGCCACCAGCAGGCGGATTACAGGGGGCCCGAGCAATCAGCCCCAGCATTTT.

Only a few counts were recorded for this clone. V gene TRBV6-5 combines with J gene TRBJ2-7; D uncertain. CDR1 is MNHEY and CDR2 is SVGAGI in the germline V gene. With 2 bases removed from V and 3 bases from J, the gap between germline ends came to 11 bases. This CDR3 comprises 14 residues. The CDR3 protein is CASSYMRNYYEQYF. CDR3 coding DNA: TGTGCCAGCAGTTACATGAGGAATTACTACGAGCAGTACTTC.

The chain uses TRBV6-5 and TRBJ2-7; 7 nucleotides agree with TRBD2. The germline V gene encodes CDR1 MNHEY and CDR2 SVGAGI. J gave up 0 bases and V 6 bases, and 8 bases lay outside the gene matches. The CDR3 length is 15 residues. The DNA for the CDR3 is TGTGCCAGCAGGTTTAGCGGGTCATACTCCTACGAGCAGTACTTC. Its protein is CASRFSGSYSYEQYF.